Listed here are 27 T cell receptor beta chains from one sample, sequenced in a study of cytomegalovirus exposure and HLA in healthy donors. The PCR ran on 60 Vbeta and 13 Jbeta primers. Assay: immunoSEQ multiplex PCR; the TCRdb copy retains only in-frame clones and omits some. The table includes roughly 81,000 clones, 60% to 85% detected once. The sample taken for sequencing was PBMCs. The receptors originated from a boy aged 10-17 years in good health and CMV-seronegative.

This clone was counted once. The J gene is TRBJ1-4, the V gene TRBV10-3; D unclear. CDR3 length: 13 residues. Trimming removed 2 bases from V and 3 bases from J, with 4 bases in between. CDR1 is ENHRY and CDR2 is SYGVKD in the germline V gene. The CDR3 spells CAISEGANEKLFF. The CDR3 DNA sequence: TGTGCCATCAGTGAGGGAGCTAATGAAAAACTGTTTTTT.

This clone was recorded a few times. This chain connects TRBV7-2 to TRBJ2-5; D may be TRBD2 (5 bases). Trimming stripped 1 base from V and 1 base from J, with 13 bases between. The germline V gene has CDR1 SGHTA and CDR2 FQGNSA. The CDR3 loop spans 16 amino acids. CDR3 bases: TGTGCCAGCAGCTTAGGGGTGCGGAGGAGCCAAGAGACCCAGTACTTC. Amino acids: CASSLGVRRSQETQYF.

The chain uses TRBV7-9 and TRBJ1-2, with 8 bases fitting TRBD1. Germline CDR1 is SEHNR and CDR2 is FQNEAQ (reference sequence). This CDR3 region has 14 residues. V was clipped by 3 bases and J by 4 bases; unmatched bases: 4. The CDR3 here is CASSLLGTGYGYTF. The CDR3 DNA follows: TGTGCCAGCAGCTTGCTCGGGACAGGCTATGGCTACACCTTC.

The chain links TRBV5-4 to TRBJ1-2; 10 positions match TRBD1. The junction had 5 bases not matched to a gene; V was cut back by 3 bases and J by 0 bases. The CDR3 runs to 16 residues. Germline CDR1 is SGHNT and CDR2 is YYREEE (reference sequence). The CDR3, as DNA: TGTGCCAGCAGCTGGGGGGGACAGGGGACTAACTATGGCTACACCTTC. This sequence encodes CASSWGGQGTNYGYTF.

This chain's CDR3 is CASSQKYTESYEQYF. In DNA, the CDR3 is TGCGCCAGCAGCCAGAAGTATACGGAGTCCTACGAGCAGTACTTC. The chain is built from TRBV4-3 and TRBJ2-7, with D unresolved. The CDR3 totals 15 residues. The V gene lost 3 bases and the J gene lost 1 base, with 13 bases spanning the gap. CDR1 and CDR2 from the germline V gene are LGHNA and YSLEER.

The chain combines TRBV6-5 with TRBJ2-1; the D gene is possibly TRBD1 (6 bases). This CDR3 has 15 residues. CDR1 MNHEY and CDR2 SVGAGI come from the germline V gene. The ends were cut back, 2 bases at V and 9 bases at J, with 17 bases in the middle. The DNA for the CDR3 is TGTGCCAGCAGTTACCGGAGCAGTGGACAGCGTGAGCAGTTCTTC. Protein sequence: CASSYRSSGQREQFF.

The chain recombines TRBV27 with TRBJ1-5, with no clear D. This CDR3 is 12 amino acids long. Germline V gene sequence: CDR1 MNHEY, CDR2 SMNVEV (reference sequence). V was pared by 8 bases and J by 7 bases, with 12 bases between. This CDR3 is CASSLPGQPQHF. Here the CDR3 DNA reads TGTGCCAGCTCCCTCCCGGGGCAGCCCCAGCATTTT.

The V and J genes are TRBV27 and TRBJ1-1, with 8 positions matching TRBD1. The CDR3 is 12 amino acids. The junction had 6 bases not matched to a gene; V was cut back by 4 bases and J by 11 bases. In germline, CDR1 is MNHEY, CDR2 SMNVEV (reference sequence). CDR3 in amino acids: CASSSTGEYAFF. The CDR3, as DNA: TGTGCCAGCAGTTCGACAGGGGAGTATGCTTTCTTT.

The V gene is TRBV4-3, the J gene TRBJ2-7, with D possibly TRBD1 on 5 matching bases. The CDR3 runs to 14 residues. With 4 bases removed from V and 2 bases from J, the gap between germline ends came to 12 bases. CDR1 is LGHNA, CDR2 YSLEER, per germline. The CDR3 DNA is TGCGCCAGCAGCCCTATTACAGGAACCTACGAGCAGTACTTC. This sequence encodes CASSPITGTYEQYF.

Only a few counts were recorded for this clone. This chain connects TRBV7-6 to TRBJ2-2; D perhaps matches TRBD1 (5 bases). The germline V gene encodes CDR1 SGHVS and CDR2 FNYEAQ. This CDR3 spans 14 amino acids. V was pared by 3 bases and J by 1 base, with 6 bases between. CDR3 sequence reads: CASSLDKNTGELFF. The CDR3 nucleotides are TGTGCCAGCAGCTTGGACAAGAACACCGGGGAGCTGTTTTTT.

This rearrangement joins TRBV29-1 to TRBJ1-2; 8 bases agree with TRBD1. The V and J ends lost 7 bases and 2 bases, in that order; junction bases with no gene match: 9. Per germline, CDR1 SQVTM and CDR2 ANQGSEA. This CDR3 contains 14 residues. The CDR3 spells CSGGRTGSNYGYTF. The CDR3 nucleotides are TGCAGCGGTGGGAGGACAGGGTCCAACTATGGCTACACCTTC.

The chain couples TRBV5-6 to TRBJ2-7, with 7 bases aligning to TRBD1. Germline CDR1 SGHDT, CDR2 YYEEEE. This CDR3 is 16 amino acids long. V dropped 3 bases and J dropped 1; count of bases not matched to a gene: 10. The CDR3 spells CASSSWGTVPSYEQYF. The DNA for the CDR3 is TGTGCCAGCAGCTCATGGGGGACAGTGCCGTCCTACGAGCAGTACTTC.

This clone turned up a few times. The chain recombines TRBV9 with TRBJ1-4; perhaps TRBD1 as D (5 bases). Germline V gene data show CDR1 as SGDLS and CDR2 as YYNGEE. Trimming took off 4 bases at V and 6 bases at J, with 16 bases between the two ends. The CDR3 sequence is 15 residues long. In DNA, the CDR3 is TGTGCCAGCAGCCCAACCGGCAGGGATTATGAAAAACTGTTTTTT. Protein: CASSPTGRDYEKLFF.

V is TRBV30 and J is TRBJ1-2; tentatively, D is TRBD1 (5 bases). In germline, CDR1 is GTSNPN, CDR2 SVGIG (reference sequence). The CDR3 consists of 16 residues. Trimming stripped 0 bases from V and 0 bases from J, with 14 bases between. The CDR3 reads CAWSVSARATNYGYTF. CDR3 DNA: TGTGCCTGGAGTGTATCCGCCAGGGCCACTAACTATGGCTACACCTTC.

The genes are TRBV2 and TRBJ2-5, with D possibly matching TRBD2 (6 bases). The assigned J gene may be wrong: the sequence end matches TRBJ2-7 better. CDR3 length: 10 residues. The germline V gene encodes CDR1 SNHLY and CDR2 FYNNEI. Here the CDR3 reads CASRGGEQYF. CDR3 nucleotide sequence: TGTGCCAGCAGGGGAGGCGAGCAGTACTTC.

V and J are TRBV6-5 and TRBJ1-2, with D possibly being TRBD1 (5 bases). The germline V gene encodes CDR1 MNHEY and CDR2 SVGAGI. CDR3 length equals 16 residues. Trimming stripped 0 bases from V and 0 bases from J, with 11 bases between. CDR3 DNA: TGTGCCAGCAGTTACTCGATAGCAGGGTCTAACTATGGCTACACCTTC. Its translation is CASSYSIAGSNYGYTF.

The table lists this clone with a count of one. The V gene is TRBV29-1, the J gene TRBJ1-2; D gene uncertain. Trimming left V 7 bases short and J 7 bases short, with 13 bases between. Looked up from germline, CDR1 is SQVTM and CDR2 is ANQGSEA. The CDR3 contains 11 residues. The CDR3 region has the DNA TGCAGCGCCCGAGGGCCTACTGGCTACACCTTC. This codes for CSARGPTGYTF.

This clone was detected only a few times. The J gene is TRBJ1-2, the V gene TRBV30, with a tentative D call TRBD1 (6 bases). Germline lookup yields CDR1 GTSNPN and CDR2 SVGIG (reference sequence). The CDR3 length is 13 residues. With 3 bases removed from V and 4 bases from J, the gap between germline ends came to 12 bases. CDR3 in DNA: TGTGCCTGGAGGGGCAGGGGTACCTATGGCTACACCTTC. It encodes CAWRGRGTYGYTF. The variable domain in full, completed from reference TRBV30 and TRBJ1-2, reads SQTIHQWPATLVQPVGSPLSLECTVEGTSNPNLYWYRQAAGRGLQLLFYSVGIGQISSEVPQNLSASRPQDRQFILSSKKLLLSDSGFYLCAWRGRGTYGYTFGSGTRLTVV.

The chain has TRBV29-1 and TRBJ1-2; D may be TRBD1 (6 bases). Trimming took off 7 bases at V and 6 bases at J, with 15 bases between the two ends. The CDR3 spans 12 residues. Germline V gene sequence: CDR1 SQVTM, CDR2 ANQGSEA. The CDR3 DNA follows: TGCAGCGCTGGGCGAAAGGGGGATGGCTACACCTTC. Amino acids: CSAGRKGDGYTF. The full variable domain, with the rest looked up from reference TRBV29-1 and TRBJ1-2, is SAVISQKPSRDICQRGTSLTIQCQVDSQVTMMFWYRQQPGQSLTLIATANQGSEATYESGFVIDKFPISRPNLTFSTLTVSNMSPEDSSIYLCSAGRKGDGYTFGSGTRLTVV.

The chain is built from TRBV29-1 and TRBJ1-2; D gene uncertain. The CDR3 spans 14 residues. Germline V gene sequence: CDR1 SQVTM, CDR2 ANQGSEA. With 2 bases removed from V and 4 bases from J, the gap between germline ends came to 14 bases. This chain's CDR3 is CSVENNPSSYGYTF. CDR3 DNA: TGCAGCGTTGAAAACAACCCGTCTAGCTATGGCTACACCTTC.

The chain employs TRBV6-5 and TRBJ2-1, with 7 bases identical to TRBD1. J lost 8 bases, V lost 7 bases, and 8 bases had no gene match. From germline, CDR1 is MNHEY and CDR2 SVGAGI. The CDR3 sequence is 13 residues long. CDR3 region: CASTLDRAHEQFF. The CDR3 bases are TGTGCCAGCACTCTTGACAGGGCCCATGAGCAGTTCTTC.

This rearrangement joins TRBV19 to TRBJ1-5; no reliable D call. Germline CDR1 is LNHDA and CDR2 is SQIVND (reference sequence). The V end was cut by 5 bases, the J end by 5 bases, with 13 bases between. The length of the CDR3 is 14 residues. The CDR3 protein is CASSGGLGDQPQHF. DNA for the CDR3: TGTGCCAGTAGTGGAGGGTTGGGAGATCAGCCCCAGCATTTT. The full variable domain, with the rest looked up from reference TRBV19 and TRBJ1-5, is DGGITQSPKYLFRKEGQNVTLSCEQNLNHDAMYWYRQDPGQGLRLIYYSQIVNDFQKGDIAEGYSVSREKKESFPLTVTSAQKNPTAFYLCASSGGLGDQPQHFGDGTRLSIL.

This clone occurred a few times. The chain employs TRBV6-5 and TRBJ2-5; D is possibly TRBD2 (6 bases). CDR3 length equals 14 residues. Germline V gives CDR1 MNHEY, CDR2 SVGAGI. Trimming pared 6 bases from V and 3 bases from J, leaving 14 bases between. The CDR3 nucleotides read TGTGCCAGCAGCCCCCCCGGGGGAAAAGAGACCCAGTACTTC. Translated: CASSPPGGKETQYF.

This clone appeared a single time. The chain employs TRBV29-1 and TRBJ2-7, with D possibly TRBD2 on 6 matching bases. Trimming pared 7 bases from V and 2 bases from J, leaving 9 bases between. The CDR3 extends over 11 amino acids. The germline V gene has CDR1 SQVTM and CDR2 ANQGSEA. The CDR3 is CSGRDAYEQYF. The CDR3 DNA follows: TGCAGCGGGCGGGACGCCTACGAGCAGTACTTC.

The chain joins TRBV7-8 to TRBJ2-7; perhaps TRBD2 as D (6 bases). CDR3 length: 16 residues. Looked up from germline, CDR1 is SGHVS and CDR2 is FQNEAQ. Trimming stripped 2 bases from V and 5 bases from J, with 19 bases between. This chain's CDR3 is CASSLFPPAGRDEQYF. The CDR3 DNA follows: TGTGCCAGCAGCTTATTCCCCCCGGCGGGACGGGACGAGCAGTACTTC.

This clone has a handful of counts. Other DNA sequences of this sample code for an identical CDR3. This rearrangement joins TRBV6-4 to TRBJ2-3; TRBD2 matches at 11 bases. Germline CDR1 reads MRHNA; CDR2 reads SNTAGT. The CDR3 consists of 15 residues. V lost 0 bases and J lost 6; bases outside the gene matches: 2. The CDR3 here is CASSDSSGGADTQYF. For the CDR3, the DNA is TGTGCCAGCAGTGACTCTAGCGGGGGGGCCGATACGCAGTATTTT.

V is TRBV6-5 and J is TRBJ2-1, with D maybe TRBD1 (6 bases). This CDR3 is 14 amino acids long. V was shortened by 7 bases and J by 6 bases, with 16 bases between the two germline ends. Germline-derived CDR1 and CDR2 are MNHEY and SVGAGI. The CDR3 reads CASTPRGKGNEQFF. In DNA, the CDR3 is TGTGCCAGCACCCCGAGGGGGAAGGGCAATGAGCAGTTCTTC.